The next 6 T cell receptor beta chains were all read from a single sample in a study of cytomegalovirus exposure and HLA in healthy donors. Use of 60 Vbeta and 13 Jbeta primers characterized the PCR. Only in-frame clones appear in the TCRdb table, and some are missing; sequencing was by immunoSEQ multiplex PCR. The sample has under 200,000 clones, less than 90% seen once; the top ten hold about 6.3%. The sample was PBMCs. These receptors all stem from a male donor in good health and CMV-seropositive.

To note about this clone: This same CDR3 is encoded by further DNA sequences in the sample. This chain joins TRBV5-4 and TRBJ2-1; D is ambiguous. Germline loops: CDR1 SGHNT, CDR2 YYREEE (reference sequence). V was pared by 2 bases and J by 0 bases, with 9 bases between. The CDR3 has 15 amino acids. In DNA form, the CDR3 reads TGTGCCAGCAGCTTAGCGAGGAGCTCCTACAATGAGCAGTTCTTC. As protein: CASSLARSSYNEQFF. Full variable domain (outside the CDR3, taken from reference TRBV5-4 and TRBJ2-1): ETGVTQSPTHLIKTRGQQVTLRCSSQSGHNTVSWYQQALGQGPQFIFQYYREEENGRGNFPPRFSGLQFPNYSSELNVNALELDDSALYLCASSLARSSYNEQFFGPGTRLTVL.

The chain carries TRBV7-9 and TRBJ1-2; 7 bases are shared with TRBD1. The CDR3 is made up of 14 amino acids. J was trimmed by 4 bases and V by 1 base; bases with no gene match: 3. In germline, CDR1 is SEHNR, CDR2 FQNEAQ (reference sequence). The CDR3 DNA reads TGTGCCAGCAGCTTAGGAGAGGGGGCCTATGGCTACACCTTC. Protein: CASSLGEGAYGYTF.

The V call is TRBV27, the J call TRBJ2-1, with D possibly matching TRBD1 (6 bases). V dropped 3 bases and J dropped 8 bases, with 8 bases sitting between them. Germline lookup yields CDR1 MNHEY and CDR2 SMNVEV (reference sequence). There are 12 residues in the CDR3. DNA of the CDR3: TGTGCCAGCAGTTTGGGGGCGGATGAGCAGTTCTTC. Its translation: CASSLGADEQFF.

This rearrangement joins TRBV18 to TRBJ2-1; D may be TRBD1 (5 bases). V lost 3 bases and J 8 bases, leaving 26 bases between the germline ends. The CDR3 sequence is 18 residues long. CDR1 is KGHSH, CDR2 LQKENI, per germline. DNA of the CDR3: TGTGCCAGCTCACCGCCAGGGTCGGGTTTTCACTCGGGCGATGAGCAGTTCTTC. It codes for CASSPPGSGFHSGDEQFF.

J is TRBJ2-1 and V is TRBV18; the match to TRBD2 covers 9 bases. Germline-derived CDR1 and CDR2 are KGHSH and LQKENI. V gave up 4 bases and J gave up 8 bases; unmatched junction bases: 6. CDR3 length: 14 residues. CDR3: CASSRVSGSYEQFF. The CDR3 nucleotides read TGTGCCAGCTCACGAGTTAGCGGGAGCTATGAGCAGTTCTTC.

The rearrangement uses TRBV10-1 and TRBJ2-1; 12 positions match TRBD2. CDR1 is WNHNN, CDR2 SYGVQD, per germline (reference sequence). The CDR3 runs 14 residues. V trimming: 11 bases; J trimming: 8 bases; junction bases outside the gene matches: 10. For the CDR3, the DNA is TGCGCCCACAAGGGGAGACTAGCGGGGGATGAGCAGTTCTTC. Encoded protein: CAHKGRLAGDEQFF.